This entry lists 15 T cell receptor beta chains sequenced from one sample in a study of shared clonotypes between healthy human individuals. Method: immunoSEQ multiplex PCR; TCRdb's copy keeps in-frame clones and lacks some. The sample holds some 700,000 clones, about 90% seen once. The sequenced sample was memory CD8+ T cells from PBMCs. Subset defined: CD45RO+ cells pooled with CCR7-negative TemRA cells. The receptors come from a man aged 18 to 29 in good health. Some clones in this sample may be carry-over from other donors' samples.

This clone was recorded only once. This chain joins TRBV27 and TRBJ1-5; tentatively, D is TRBD1 (6 bases). Per germline, CDR1 MNHEY and CDR2 SMNVEV (reference sequence). The CDR3 consists of 17 residues. V was cut by 3 bases and J by 0 bases, with 15 bases left in between. CDR3 in amino acids: CASSFLGGQNSNQPQHF. DNA of the CDR3: TGTGCCAGCAGTTTTCTAGGCGGACAGAATAGCAATCAGCCCCAGCATTTT.

The CDR3 sequence: CASSQDWDSSYEQYF. CDR3 DNA: TGTGCCAGCAGCCAAGATTGGGACAGCTCCTACGAGCAGTACTTC. The V call is TRBV7-9, the J call TRBJ2-7; 7 bases are a match to TRBD1. The CDR3 totals 15 residues. Germline V CDR1 and CDR2: SEHNR, FQNEAQ (reference sequence). V lost 5 bases and J lost 0; bases outside the gene matches: 7.

This chain links TRBV30 with TRBJ2-7, with D hard to call. The CDR3 covers 12 residues. Germline V gene lookup returns CDR1 GTSNPN and CDR2 SVGIG (reference sequence). Trimming removed 1 base from V and 5 bases from J, with 9 bases in between. CDR3 protein: CAWSGATDEQYF. CDR3 sequence (DNA): TGTGCCTGGAGTGGAGCTACCGACGAGCAGTACTTC.

This clone came up a few times. The gene calls are TRBV30 and TRBJ1-1; D is unclear. With 2 bases removed from V and 3 bases from J, the gap between germline ends came to 19 bases. Germline V lookup: CDR1 GTSNPN, CDR2 SVGIG (reference sequence). This CDR3 contains 16 residues. The CDR3 coding sequence is TGTGCCTGGAGTTTTAAGGCGACTATTTCTTACACTGAAGCTTTCTTT. Residues: CAWSFKATISYTEAFF.

The chain carries TRBV7-2 and TRBJ2-7; D perhaps matches TRBD1 (6 bases). The germline V gene encodes CDR1 SGHTA and CDR2 FQGNSA. With 5 bases removed from V and 5 bases from J, the gap between germline ends came to 16 bases. The CDR3 length is 14 residues. The CDR3 bases are TGTGCCAGCAGCGCGCTAGACAGGCCCCACGAGCAGTACTTC. This encodes CASSALDRPHEQYF.

V gene TRBV11-3 combines with J gene TRBJ2-5; possible D gene TRBD1, 5 bases. CDR3 length equals 18 residues. CDR1 is SGHNT and CDR2 is YENEEA in the germline V gene. V lost 5 bases and J lost 1, with 23 bases in between. CDR3 region: CASSPLSPTNRFQETQYF. The CDR3 DNA sequence: TGTGCCAGCAGCCCACTCTCCCCTACTAACAGGTTCCAAGAGACCCAGTACTTC.

The chain has TRBV4-1 and TRBJ1-1; D not certain. CDR3 length equals 14 residues. The germline V gene has CDR1 MGHRA and CDR2 YSYEKL. V was shortened by 3 bases and J by 5 bases, with 13 bases between the two germline ends. The CDR3 region is CASSHGEMRTEAFF. In DNA, the CDR3 is TGCGCCAGCAGCCACGGGGAGATGAGGACTGAAGCTTTCTTT.

V usage is TRBV10-1 and J usage is TRBJ2-7; no clear D gene. V lost 3 bases, J lost 2 bases, and 14 bases lay in between. The CDR3 is 15 amino acids. Germline V CDR1 and CDR2: WNHNN, SYGVQD (reference sequence). The CDR3 DNA is TGCGCCAGCAGTGATGTGGCTAACCCAACCTACGAGCAGTACTTC. Its protein is CASSDVANPTYEQYF.

This clone has just one count. The chain links TRBV27 to TRBJ2-7; D uncertain. The V end was cut by 2 bases, the J end by 2 bases, with 10 bases between. There are 14 residues in the CDR3. Germline loops: CDR1 MNHEY, CDR2 SMNVEV (reference sequence). In DNA, the CDR3 is TGTGCCAGCAGTTTAACCGCACCCCCCTACGAGCAGTACTTC. This encodes CASSLTAPPYEQYF.

This rearrangement joins TRBV11-2 to TRBJ2-7; 7 bases are shared with TRBD2. The V and J ends lost 1 base and 0 bases, in that order; junction bases with no gene match: 9. There are 17 residues in the CDR3. Germline loops: CDR1 SGHAT, CDR2 FQNNGV. The CDR3 reads CASSLGLGGGSSYEQYF. CDR3 sequence (DNA): TGTGCCAGCAGCTTAGGCTTAGGCGGCGGGAGCTCCTACGAGCAGTACTTC.

V is TRBV19 and J is TRBJ1-1, with D possibly TRBD1 on 6 matching bases. From germline, CDR1 is LNHDA and CDR2 SQIVND (reference sequence). V gave up 5 bases and J gave up 2 bases, with 21 bases separating them. The CDR3 is 17 residues long. The CDR3 loop reads CASSPEDSDRSNTEAFF. Here the CDR3 DNA reads TGTGCCAGTAGTCCCGAGGACTCCGACAGGAGTAACACTGAAGCTTTCTTT.

Worth noting for this clone: This CDR3 is also generated by other DNA sequences in the sample. CDR3 nucleotide sequence: TGTGCCAGCAGTTACTCGAATAGCGGGCCGTACAATGAGCAGTTCTTC. Translated, it gives CASSYSNSGPYNEQFF. The chain links TRBV6-5 to TRBJ2-1, with TRBD2 matching over 7 bases. From germline, CDR1 is MNHEY and CDR2 SVGAGI. CDR3 length: 16 amino acids. After removal of 0 bases from V and 4 bases from J, the junction contained 6 bases not matched to a gene.

This chain uses TRBV7-9 with TRBJ2-7; a possible D gene is TRBD2 (5 bases). CDR3 size: 17 residues. The germline CDR1 and CDR2 sequences are SEHNR and FQNEAQ (reference sequence). With 3 bases removed from V and 4 bases from J, the gap between germline ends came to 22 bases. CDR3 DNA: TGTGCCAGCAGCTTCCCCTCGGACTCAGGCTCTTTTTACGAGCAGTACTTC. Residues: CASSFPSDSGSFYEQYF.

The chain employs TRBV7-8 and TRBJ2-7; tentatively, D is TRBD2 (5 bases). This CDR3 region has 14 residues. V was cut by 4 bases and J by 0 bases, with 10 bases left in between. CDR1 and CDR2 (germline): SGHVS, FQNEAQ. The CDR3 nucleotides read TGTGCCAGCAGCTCCCCGGGGAGCTCCTACGAGCAGTACTTC. Translation gives CASSSPGSSYEQYF. Complete variable domain (other parts from reference TRBV7-8 and TRBJ2-7): GAGVSQSPRYKVAKRGQDVALRCDPISGHVSLFWYQQALGQGPEFLTYFQNEAQLDKSGLPSDRFFAERPEGSVSTLKIQRTQQEDSAVYLCASSSPGSSYEQYFGPGTRLTVT.

This rearrangement joins TRBV9 to TRBJ2-2, with 12 bases that match TRBD2. Germline V gene lookup returns CDR1 SGDLS and CDR2 YYNGEE. Germline trimming cut 1 base from V and 3 bases from J; bases unmatched to any gene: 7. The CDR3 consists of 18 residues. The DNA for the CDR3 is TGTGCCAGCAGCGTAACCGGGACTAGCGGGTATGACACCGGGGAGCTGTTTTTT. Translation gives CASSVTGTSGYDTGELFF.